The 4 T cell receptor beta chains presented below share a single source sample, sequenced in a study of PD-L1 blockade in urothelial cancer (dated by TCRdb to the late 2010s). The library was built by means of the immunoSEQ multiplex PCR assay. As stored in TCRdb, this immuneACCESS dataset retains in-frame rearrangements with V and J assigned. A fraction of the clones does not appear; measured against another copy, unresolved V genes explain less than half of the discrepancy, and the remainder lacks a known reason. A total of just over 50,000 clones appear in this sample, approximately 72% of them only once. The leading ten clones occupy roughly 4% of the sample. Reading the label with the study, this specimen's time point is: pretreatment peripheral blood. Sequencing was performed on PBMCs, taken around atezolizumab (anti-PD-L1) treatment. The receptors were sampled from a man in his 70s with urothelial cancer.

The rearrangement joins TRBV11-2 to TRBJ2-7, with TRBD2 matching over 9 bases. The junction had 10 bases not matched to a gene; V was cut back by 3 bases and J by 4 bases. CDR1 and CDR2 (germline): SGHAT, FQNNGV. The CDR3 loop spans 16 amino acids. The chain's CDR3 is CASSLNLAGGVYEQYF. CDR3 coding DNA: TGTGCCAGCAGCTTGAATCTTGCGGGGGGGGTTTACGAGCAGTACTTC. Full variable domain (rest looked up from reference TRBV11-2 and TRBJ2-7): EAGVAQSPRYKIIEKRQSVAFWCNPISGHATLYWYQQILGQGPKLLIQFQNNGVVDDSQLPKDRFSAERLKGVDSTLKIQPAKLEDSAVYLCASSLNLAGGVYEQYFGPGTRLTVT.

V gene TRBV30 combines with J gene TRBJ1-3, with 7 bases that match TRBD1. The CDR3 runs to 12 residues. Germline CDR1 is GTSNPN and CDR2 is SVGIG (reference sequence). V gave up 8 bases and J gave up 0 bases; unmatched junction bases: 1. CDR3 bases: TGTGCCGGGACAGACTCTGGAAACACCATATATTTT. Its translation is CAGTDSGNTIYF.

The chain has TRBV19 and TRBJ2-7; 9 bases line up with TRBD1. Germline V gene data show CDR1 as LNHDA and CDR2 as SQIVND (reference sequence). The CDR3 has 14 amino acids. Trimming removed 4 bases from V and 2 bases from J; junction bases left unmatched: 3. DNA for the CDR3: TGTGCCAGTAGTAAAGGGACAGGGCCCTACGAGCAGTACTTC. Amino acids: CASSKGTGPYEQYF.

The V call is TRBV7-2, the J call TRBJ2-1, with 9 bases identical to TRBD2. After removal of 4 bases from V and 8 bases from J, the junction contained 9 bases not matched to a gene. CDR1 and CDR2 from the germline V gene are SGHTA and FQGNSA. This CDR3 is 15 amino acids long. The CDR3 spells CASSSRRGGPDEQFF. The DNA for the CDR3 is TGTGCCAGCAGCTCCCGGCGGGGGGGCCCGGATGAGCAGTTCTTC.